Listed here are 13 T cell receptor beta chains from one sample, sequenced in a study of monozygotic twins with inflammatory bowel disease. TCRdb processed the 5' RACE reads again and assigns one entry to each CDR3 protein, with no DNA. The sample's table shows about 110,000 distinct CDR3 sequences. Sequenced input: blood. Receptors originate from a human donor with ulcerative colitis or Crohn's disease, or a healthy co-twin of an affected twin (not recorded which).

The J gene is TRBJ2-1, the V gene TRBV5-6; TCRdb returns TRBD1, unconfirmable since there is no DNA. Per germline, CDR1 SGHDT and CDR2 YYEEEE. The CDR3 loop spans 15 amino acids. CDR3 protein: CASSPPGQGSDEQFF.

CDR3 protein: CASSIGDQPQHF. The J gene is TRBJ1-5, the V gene TRBV9. In germline, CDR1 is SGDLS, CDR2 YYNGEE. CDR3 length equals 12 residues.

This chain links TRBV28 with TRBJ2-7. The CDR3 loop spans 12 amino acids. Germline loops: CDR1 MDHEN, CDR2 SYDVKM. This CDR3 is CASSRAAYEQYF.

This rearrangement joins TRBV7-2 to TRBJ2-1; TCRdb's assignment of TRBD2 cannot be checked, as there is no DNA. CDR1 is SGHTA and CDR2 is FQGNSA in the germline V gene. The CDR3 covers 15 residues. CDR3 residues: CASSPLAGGYNEQFF. Looking up the rest from reference TRBV7-2 and TRBJ2-1 gives the full variable domain: GAGVSQSPSNKVTEKGKDVELRCDPISGHTALYWYRQSLGQGLEFLIYFQGNSAPDKSGLPSDRFSAERTGGSVSTLTIQRTQQEDSAVYLCASSPLAGGYNEQFFGPGTRLTVL.

The rearrangement joins TRBV12-3 or TRBV12-4 to TRBJ2-1; the D call from TCRdb, TRBD1, cannot be confirmed without DNA. The CDR3 totals 14 residues. CDR3 in amino acids: CASGSSGGFNEQFF.

The chain employs TRBV19 and TRBJ2-7; TCRdb's D gene call, TRBD2, goes unchecked for lack of DNA. In germline, CDR1 is LNHDA, CDR2 SQIVND (reference sequence). This CDR3 comprises 14 residues. The CDR3 sequence is CATASGGNSYEQYF. Full variable domain (missing parts from reference TRBV19 and TRBJ2-7): DGGITQSPKYLFRKEGQNVTLSCEQNLNHDAMYWYRQDPGQGLRLIYYSQIVNDFQKGDIAEGYSVSREKKESFPLTVTSAQKNPTAFYLCATASGGNSYEQYFGPGTRLTVT.

The chain carries TRBV12-3 or TRBV12-4 and TRBJ1-5; lacking DNA, the TRBD1 call made by TCRdb goes unchecked. This CDR3 is built from 14 residues. CDR3: CASRTDDSNQPQHF.

The chain uses TRBV21-1 and TRBJ2-3; TCRdb outputs TRBD1, but without DNA this stays unchecked. TRBV21-1 is marked as a pseudogene. The CDR3 contains 15 residues. The CDR3 loop reads CASSNARGMVDTQYF.

The genes are TRBV7-2 and TRBJ1-1. From germline, CDR1 is SGHTA and CDR2 FQGNSA. The CDR3 sequence is 14 residues long. The CDR3 region is CASSFTGRKGEAFF.

V is TRBV9 and J is TRBJ2-1; TCRdb reports TRBD2, a call that lacks DNA to check it against. The germline gives CDR1 SGDLS, CDR2 YYNGEE. The CDR3 contains 17 residues. The CDR3 reads CASSIVPEGSSYNEQFF.

The CDR3 here is CASSKIQDSLNYGYTF. The chain uses TRBV21-1 and TRBJ1-2; TCRdb's assignment of TRBD1 cannot be checked, as there is no DNA. TRBV21-1 is shown as a pseudogene. This CDR3 has 16 amino acids.

The chain recombines TRBV12-3 or TRBV12-4 with TRBJ2-5; TCRdb outputs TRBD1, but without DNA this stays unchecked. The CDR3 has 15 amino acids. CDR3 sequence: CASSFPPGEEETQYF.

The chain combines TRBV6-5 with TRBJ1-1. From germline, CDR1 is MNHEY and CDR2 SVGAGI. The CDR3 has 15 amino acids. The CDR3 loop is CASSYSTLLNTEAFF.